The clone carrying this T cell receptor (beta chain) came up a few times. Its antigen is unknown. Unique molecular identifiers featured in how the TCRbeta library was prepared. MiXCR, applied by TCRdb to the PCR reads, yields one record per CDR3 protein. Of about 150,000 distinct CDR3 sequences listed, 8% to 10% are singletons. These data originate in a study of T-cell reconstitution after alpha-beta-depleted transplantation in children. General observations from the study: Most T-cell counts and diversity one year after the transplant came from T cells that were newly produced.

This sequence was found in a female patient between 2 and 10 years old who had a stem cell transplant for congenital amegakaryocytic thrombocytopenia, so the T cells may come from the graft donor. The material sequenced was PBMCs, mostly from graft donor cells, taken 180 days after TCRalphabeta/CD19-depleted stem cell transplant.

Written as DNA, the CDR3 is TGCGCCAGCAGCTTCTATTTTGGGGATGGCTACACCTTC. Amino acid sequence: CASSFYFGDGYTF. The rearrangement joins TRBV5-1 to TRBJ1-2; D is undetermined. Germline lookup yields CDR1 SGHRS and CDR2 YFSETQ. This CDR3 is built from 13 residues. The V end was cut by 2 bases, the J end by 6 bases, with 11 bases between.